The present entry profiles one T cell receptor (beta chain) with its context. The CDR3 totals 11 residues. V was cut by 11 bases and J by 3 bases, with 8 bases left in between. CDR1 is MDHEN and CDR2 is SYDVKM in the germline V gene. The data originate from a study of blood T cell repertoires in COVID-19. Study in general: The study drew acute and convalescent COVID-19 samples from the United States, Italy and Spain. T cells, B-cell-depleted T cells, or PBMCs provided the cDNA or gDNA that served as material.

In the original analysis: Using reference gene primer amplification, nucleated cell counts were estimated. The method was immunoSEQ multiplex PCR; TCRdb's version includes in-frame clones alone and lacks a portion of them. V and J calls and clone size come straight from that table; D and trimming were deduced from the DNA. The sample contains tens of thousands of clones, 88% of which appear only once. The specimen was peripheral blood. This sequence was found in a woman in her forties or fifties with active COVID-19. The V and J genes are TRBV28 and TRBJ1-5; D gene ambiguous. DNA for the CDR3: TGTGCCGGAGGGTTCAATCAGCCCCAGCATTTT. This encodes CAGGFNQPQHF.